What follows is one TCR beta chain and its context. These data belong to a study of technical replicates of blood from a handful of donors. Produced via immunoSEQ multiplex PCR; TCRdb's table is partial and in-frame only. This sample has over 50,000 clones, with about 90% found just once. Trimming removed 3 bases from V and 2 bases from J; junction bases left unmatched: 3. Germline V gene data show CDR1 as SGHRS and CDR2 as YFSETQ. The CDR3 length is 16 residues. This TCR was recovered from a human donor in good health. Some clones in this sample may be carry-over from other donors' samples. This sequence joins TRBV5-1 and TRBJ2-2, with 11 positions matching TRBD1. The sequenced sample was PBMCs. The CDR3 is CASSSGTGGNTGELFF. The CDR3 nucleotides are TGCGCCAGCAGCTCCGGGACAGGGGGAAACACCGGGGAGCTGTTTTTT.